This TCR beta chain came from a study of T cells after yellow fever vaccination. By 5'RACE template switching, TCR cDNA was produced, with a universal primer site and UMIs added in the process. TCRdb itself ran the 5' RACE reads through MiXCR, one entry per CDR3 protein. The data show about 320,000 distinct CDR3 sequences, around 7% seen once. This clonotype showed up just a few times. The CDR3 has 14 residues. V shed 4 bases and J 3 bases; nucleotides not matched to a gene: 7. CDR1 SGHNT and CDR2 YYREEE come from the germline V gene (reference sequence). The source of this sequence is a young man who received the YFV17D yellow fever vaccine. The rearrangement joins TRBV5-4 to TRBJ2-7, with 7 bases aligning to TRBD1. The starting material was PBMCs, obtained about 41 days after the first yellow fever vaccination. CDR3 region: CASSTNDRDYEQYF. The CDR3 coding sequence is TGTGCCAGCAGCACCAACGACAGGGACTACGAGCAGTACTTC.